What follows are 12 T cell receptor beta chains derived from one specimen sequenced in a study of blood T cell repertoires in COVID-19. Generated by immunoSEQ multiplex PCR, the TCRdb table keeps only in-frame clones and is missing some. This sample has 250,000 to 350,000 clones; around 91% occur once, and the top ten carry around 4.5%. Sequencing was performed on PBMCs or T cells enriched from blood (not recorded which). All receptors derive from a woman aged 18-35 years with acute COVID-19.

This clone is a singleton in its sample. The chain has TRBV11-2 and TRBJ2-1; 7 bases are a match to TRBD2. The CDR3 totals 13 residues. Germline values: CDR1 SGHAT, CDR2 FQNNGV. The V segment lost 3 bases and the J segment 6 bases; nucleotides outside the gene matches: 2. Written as DNA, the CDR3 is TGTGCCAGCAGCTTGGGCGGGGGCAATGAGCAGTTCTTC. Protein sequence: CASSLGGGNEQFF.

The chain carries TRBV9 and TRBJ2-1, with 7 nucleotides matching TRBD1. The CDR3 is 16 amino acids. CDR1 SGDLS and CDR2 YYNGEE come from the germline V gene. V was clipped by 3 bases and J by 4 bases; unmatched bases: 10. CDR3 bases: TGTGCCAGCAGCGGACAGCGAGCAGGGGGATACAATGAGCAGTTCTTC. This codes for CASSGQRAGGYNEQFF.

The V call is TRBV27, the J call TRBJ2-5, with D possibly TRBD2 on 5 matching bases. The V end lost 1 base, the J end lost 2 bases, and 17 bases lay between the germline ends. Germline V gene data show CDR1 as MNHEY and CDR2 as SMNVEV (reference sequence). The CDR3 extends over 17 amino acids. The CDR3 DNA reads TGTGCCAGCAGTTTATTTGGGCGGGCGATGCTACAAGAGACCCAGTACTTC. Translated: CASSLFGRAMLQETQYF.

This clone was counted once. This rearrangement joins TRBV18 to TRBJ1-1; 10 positions agree with TRBD1. Germline-derived CDR1 and CDR2 are KGHSH and LQKENI. The CDR3 is 18 residues long. Trimming removed 3 bases from V and 3 bases from J; junction bases left unmatched: 13. The CDR3 nucleotides read TGTGCCAGCTCACCTTCTCCGATTGGGGGACAGGGGTACACTGAAGCTTTCTTT. It specifies CASSPSPIGGQGYTEAFF.

The chain joins TRBV28 to TRBJ1-1, with D unclear. Germline lookup yields CDR1 MDHEN and CDR2 SYDVKM. Trimming shortened V by 6 bases and J by 8 bases, and 10 bases separated the two germline ends. The CDR3 covers 11 residues. The CDR3 reads CASSRGVEAFF. The CDR3 nucleotides read TGTGCCAGCAGCCGGGGAGTAGAAGCTTTCTTT.

This clone was picked up a small number of times. The chain has TRBV18 and TRBJ1-6; the match to TRBD1 covers 7 bases. From germline, CDR1 is KGHSH and CDR2 LQKENI. With V trimmed by 3 bases and J by 5 bases, 4 bases remained unmatched. This CDR3 region has 15 residues. This CDR3 is CASSPEGGHNSPLHF. CDR3 sequence (DNA): TGTGCCAGCTCACCCGAAGGGGGCCATAATTCACCCCTCCACTTT.

This clone was observed a handful of times. This chain joins TRBV3-1 (or the pseudogene TRBV3-2) and TRBJ1-2; D is perhaps TRBD1 (5 bases). V was cut by 4 bases and J by 1 base, with 13 bases left in between. Germline V gene sequence: CDR1 LGHDT, CDR2 YNNKEL (reference sequence). This CDR3 spans 15 amino acids. The CDR3 here is CASSPGKGVNYGYTF. CDR3 nucleotides: TGTGCCAGCAGCCCGGGTAAAGGGGTTAACTATGGCTACACCTTC.

This clone was counted once. Other DNA sequences in the sample encode the same CDR3. The rearrangement joins TRBV7-3 to TRBJ1-1, with D perhaps TRBD1 (6 bases). The CDR3 totals 13 residues. Trimming stripped 5 bases from V and 2 bases from J, with 9 bases between. CDR1 SGHTA and CDR2 FQGTGA come from the germline V gene. The CDR3 loop is CASSEQGNTEAFF. The CDR3 DNA reads TGTGCCAGCAGCGAACAGGGAAACACTGAAGCTTTCTTT.

Here the CDR3 reads CASSAPPAYEQYF. The CDR3 coding sequence is TGTGCCAGCAGCGCCCCCCCGGCCTACGAGCAGTACTTC. The rearrangement joins TRBV9 to TRBJ2-7; D is unresolved. Between the trimmed V and J ends, which lost 3 bases and 2 bases, there was a span of 9 bases. CDR1 is SGDLS and CDR2 is YYNGEE in the germline V gene. The CDR3 consists of 13 residues. Full variable domain (missing parts from reference TRBV9 and TRBJ2-7): DSGVTQTPKHLITATGQRVTLRCSPRSGDLSVYWYQQSLDQGLQFLIQYYNGEERAKGNILERFSAQQFPDLHSELNLSSLELGDSALYFCASSAPPAYEQYFGPGTRLTVT.

This clone was seen a single time. This chain's CDR3 is CASSAGDSEKLFF. CDR3 DNA: TGCGCCAGCAGCGCGGGGGATTCAGAAAAACTGTTTTTT. V gene TRBV5-1 combines with J gene TRBJ1-4; D may be TRBD1 (5 bases). CDR1 is SGHRS and CDR2 is YFSETQ in the germline V gene. Trimming shortened V by 4 bases and J by 8 bases, and 12 bases separated the two germline ends. The CDR3 sequence is 13 residues long.

The V and J genes are TRBV18 and TRBJ1-2; weak D call: TRBD1 (5 bases). Per germline, CDR1 KGHSH and CDR2 LQKENI. This CDR3 spans 14 amino acids. Trimming removed 5 bases from V and 7 bases from J, with 17 bases in between. The CDR3: CASSARPGIGGYTF. Here the CDR3 DNA reads TGTGCCAGCTCAGCACGACCAGGGATTGGTGGCTACACCTTC.

The chain carries TRBV11-2 and TRBJ1-1; TRBD1 is a possible D gene (6 bases). Germline V CDR1 and CDR2: SGHAT, FQNNGV. Trimming took off 1 base at V and 1 base at J, with 7 bases between the two ends. The CDR3 is 14 residues long. The CDR3 here is CASSLGDKNTEAFF. The CDR3 DNA reads as TGTGCCAGCAGCTTAGGGGACAAGAACACTGAAGCTTTCTTT.